The subject of this entry is one T cell receptor (beta chain). These data are taken from a study of control samples from healthy donors and cancer patients. Sequencing was performed with immunoSEQ multiplex PCR; in TCRdb, only in-frame clones are kept and a portion is missing. Among more than 25,000 clones listed, roughly 91% were seen once. Sample: PBMCs. The TCR was taken from a middle-aged man with lung cancer.

CDR3: CASSIDRTDGETQYF. CDR3 in DNA: TGTGCCAGTAGTATAGACCGGACAGACGGGGAGACCCAGTACTTC. This chain uses TRBV19 with TRBJ2-5; D perhaps matches TRBD1 (6 bases). This CDR3 is 15 amino acids long. The germline V gene has CDR1 LNHDA and CDR2 SQIVND (reference sequence). Trimming cost V 0 bases and J 5 bases, with 13 bases left between them.